The 5 T cell receptor beta chains given below trace back to one sample, sequenced in a study of blood T cell repertoires in COVID-19. The method was immunoSEQ multiplex PCR; TCRdb's version includes in-frame clones alone and lacks a portion of them. The repertoire has fewer than 450,000 clones, roughly 84% of them found once; the top ten carry 1%. Specimen: PBMCs or T cells enriched from blood (not recorded which). These receptors all stem from a woman aged 30 to 39 who had recovered from COVID-19.

This rearrangement joins TRBV7-2 to TRBJ1-1; D is possibly TRBD1 (5 bases). This CDR3 is 16 amino acids long. The germline V gene has CDR1 SGHTA and CDR2 FQGNSA. V shed 3 bases and J shed 11 bases, with 25 bases lying between them. The CDR3 nucleotides read TGTGCCAGCAGCTTCCGCAGGGAGGGGACTCCGCGGGGGGCTTTCTTT. Translating it yields CASSFRREGTPRGAFF.

The table lists this clone with a count of one. The chain is built from TRBV7-9 and TRBJ1-2; the D gene is possibly TRBD1 (6 bases). CDR3 size: 13 residues. Trimming removed 5 bases at V and 3 bases at J, with 10 bases between. Looked up from germline, CDR1 is SEHNR and CDR2 is FQNEAQ (reference sequence). The CDR3, as DNA: TGTGCCAGCAGCCAGACAGGCTACTATGGCTACACCTTC. It codes for CASSQTGYYGYTF.

V is TRBV7-6 and J is TRBJ1-1, with 10 bases aligning to TRBD1. Germline V gene sequence: CDR1 SGHVS, CDR2 FNYEAQ. J gave up 2 bases and V 6 bases, and 12 bases lay outside the gene matches. This CDR3 has 17 amino acids. CDR3 nucleotides: TGTGCCAGCAGGTCCGGGACAGGGGTTGGTTCTAACACTGAAGCTTTCTTT. Translating gives CASRSGTGVGSNTEAFF.

The CDR3 spells CASSYDRSGPNEQYF. The CDR3 DNA sequence: TGTGCCAGCAGTTACGACAGGTCAGGGCCTAACGAGCAGTACTTC. The chain employs TRBV6-5 and TRBJ2-7, with D possibly being TRBD1 (6 bases). V dropped 2 bases and J dropped 5 bases, with 16 bases sitting between them. Germline assignment: CDR1 MNHEY and CDR2 SVGAGI. There are 15 residues in the CDR3.

The chain employs TRBV12-5 and TRBJ2-1; 9 bases fit TRBD2. J lost 3 bases, V lost 0 bases, and 24 bases had no gene match. The length of the CDR3 is 23 residues. Per the germline V gene, CDR1 is LGHNT and CDR2 is FRNRAP. Written as DNA, the CDR3 is TGTGCTAGTGGTTTGGTACCTTTACCCGTGGCGGGGGGGCCCCTTTTGGTCTACAATGAGCAGTTCTTC. Translating gives CASGLVPLPVAGGPLLVYNEQFF. Looking up the rest from reference TRBV12-5 and TRBJ2-1 gives the full variable domain: DARVTQTPRHKVTEMGQEVTMRCQPILGHNTVFWYRQTMMQGLELLAYFRNRAPLDDSGMPKDRFSAEMPDATLATLKIQPSEPRDSAVYFCASGLVPLPVAGGPLLVYNEQFFGPGTRLTVL.